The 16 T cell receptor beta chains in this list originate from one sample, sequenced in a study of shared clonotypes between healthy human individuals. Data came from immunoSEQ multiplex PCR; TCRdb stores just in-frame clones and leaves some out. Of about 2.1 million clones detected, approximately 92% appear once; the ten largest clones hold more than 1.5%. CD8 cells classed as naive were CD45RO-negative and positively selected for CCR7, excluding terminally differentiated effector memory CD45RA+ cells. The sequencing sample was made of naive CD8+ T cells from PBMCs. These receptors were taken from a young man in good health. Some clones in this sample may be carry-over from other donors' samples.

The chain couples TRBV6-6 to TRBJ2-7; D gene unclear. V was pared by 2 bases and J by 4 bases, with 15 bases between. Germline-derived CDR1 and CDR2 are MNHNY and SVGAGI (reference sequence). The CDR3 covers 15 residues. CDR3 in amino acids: CASSYDQRLVYEQYF. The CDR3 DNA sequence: TGTGCCAGCAGTTACGATCAGCGACTCGTATACGAGCAGTACTTC.

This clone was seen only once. CDR3 in amino acids: CASSLGPAGAEETQYF. CDR3 DNA sequence: TGTGCCAGCAGCTTAGGCCCGGCAGGGGCGGAAGAGACCCAGTACTTC. This chain connects TRBV7-9 to TRBJ2-5, with a possible D match to TRBD1 (6 bases). CDR1 is SEHNR, CDR2 FQNEAQ, per germline (reference sequence). V lost 1 base, J lost 3 bases, and 15 bases lay in between. The CDR3 totals 16 residues.

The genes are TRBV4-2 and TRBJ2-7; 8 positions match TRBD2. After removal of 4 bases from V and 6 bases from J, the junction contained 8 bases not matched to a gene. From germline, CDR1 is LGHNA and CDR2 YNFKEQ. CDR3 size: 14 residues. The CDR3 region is CASSPGLVSFEQYF. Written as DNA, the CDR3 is TGTGCCAGCAGCCCGGGACTAGTTAGTTTCGAGCAGTACTTC.

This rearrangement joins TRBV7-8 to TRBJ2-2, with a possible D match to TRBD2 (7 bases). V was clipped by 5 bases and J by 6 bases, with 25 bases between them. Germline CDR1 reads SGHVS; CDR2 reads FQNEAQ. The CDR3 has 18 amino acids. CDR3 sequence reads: CASSQGLIGGARAGELFF. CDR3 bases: TGTGCCAGCAGCCAAGGGCTCATAGGGGGGGCGCGAGCCGGGGAGCTGTTTTTT. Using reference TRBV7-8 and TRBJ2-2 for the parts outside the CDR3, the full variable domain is GAGVSQSPRYKVAKRGQDVALRCDPISGHVSLFWYQQALGQGPEFLTYFQNEAQLDKSGLPSDRFFAERPEGSVSTLKIQRTQQEDSAVYLCASSQGLIGGARAGELFFGEGSRLTVL.

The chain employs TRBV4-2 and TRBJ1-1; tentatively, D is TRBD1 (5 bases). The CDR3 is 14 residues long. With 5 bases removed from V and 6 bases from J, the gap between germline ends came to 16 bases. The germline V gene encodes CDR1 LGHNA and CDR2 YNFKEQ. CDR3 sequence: CASSFGTLVSEAFF. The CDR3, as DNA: TGTGCCAGCAGCTTCGGGACCCTAGTCTCTGAAGCTTTCTTT.

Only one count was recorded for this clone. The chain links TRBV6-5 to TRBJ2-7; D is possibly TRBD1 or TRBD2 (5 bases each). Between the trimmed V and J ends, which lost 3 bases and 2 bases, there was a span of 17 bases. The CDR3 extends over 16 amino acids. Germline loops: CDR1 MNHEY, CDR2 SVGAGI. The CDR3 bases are TGTGCCAGCAGTTATTCTACCGGGACCGTTACCTACGAGCAGTACTTC. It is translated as CASSYSTGTVTYEQYF.

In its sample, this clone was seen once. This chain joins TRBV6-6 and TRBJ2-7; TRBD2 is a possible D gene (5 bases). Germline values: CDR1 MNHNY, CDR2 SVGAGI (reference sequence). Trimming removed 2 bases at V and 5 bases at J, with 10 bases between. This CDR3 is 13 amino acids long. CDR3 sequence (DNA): TGTGCCAGCAGTTACACGGCCGGGAACGAGCAGTACTTC. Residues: CASSYTAGNEQYF.

CDR3 amino acids: CASSPWSGGDSYEQYF. The CDR3 nucleotides read TGCGCCAGCAGCCCATGGAGCGGGGGGGACTCCTACGAGCAGTACTTC. The chain employs TRBV5-1 and TRBJ2-7, with 10 positions matching TRBD2. V was pared by 4 bases and J by 0 bases, with 7 bases of the junction left unmatched. The CDR3 is made up of 16 amino acids. The germline V gene has CDR1 SGHRS and CDR2 YFSETQ.

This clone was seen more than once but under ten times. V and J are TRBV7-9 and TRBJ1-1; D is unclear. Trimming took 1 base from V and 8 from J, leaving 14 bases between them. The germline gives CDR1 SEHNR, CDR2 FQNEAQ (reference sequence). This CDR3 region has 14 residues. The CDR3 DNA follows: TGTGCCAGCAGCTTAGAGGGTCTGGGCGGGGAAGCTTTCTTT. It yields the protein CASSLEGLGGEAFF.

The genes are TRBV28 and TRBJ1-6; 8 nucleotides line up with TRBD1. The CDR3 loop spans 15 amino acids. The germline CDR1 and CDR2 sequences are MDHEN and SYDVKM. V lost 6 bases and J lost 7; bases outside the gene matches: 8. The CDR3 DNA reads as TGTGCCAGCAGCCGACGGACAGGGAGGAATTCACCCCTCCACTTT. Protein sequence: CASSRRTGRNSPLHF.

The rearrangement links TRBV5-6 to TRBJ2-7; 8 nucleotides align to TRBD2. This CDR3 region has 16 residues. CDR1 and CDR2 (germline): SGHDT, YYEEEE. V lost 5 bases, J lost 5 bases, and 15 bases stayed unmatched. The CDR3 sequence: CASRAQQAGVWDEQYF. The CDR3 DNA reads TGTGCCAGCAGAGCGCAACAAGCGGGAGTTTGGGACGAGCAGTACTTC.

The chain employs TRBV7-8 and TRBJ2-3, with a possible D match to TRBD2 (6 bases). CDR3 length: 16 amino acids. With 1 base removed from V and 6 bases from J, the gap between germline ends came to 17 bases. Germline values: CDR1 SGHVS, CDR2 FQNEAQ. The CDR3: CASSLDPRAGTDTQYF. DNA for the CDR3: TGTGCCAGCAGCTTAGACCCAAGAGCGGGTACGGATACGCAGTATTTT.

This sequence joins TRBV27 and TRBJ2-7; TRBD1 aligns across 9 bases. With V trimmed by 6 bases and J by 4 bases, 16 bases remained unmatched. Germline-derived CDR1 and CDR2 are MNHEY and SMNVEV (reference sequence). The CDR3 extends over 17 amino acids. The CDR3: CASSPSPGTGYWYEQYF. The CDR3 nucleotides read TGTGCCAGCAGCCCAAGTCCCGGGACAGGGTATTGGTACGAGCAGTACTTC.

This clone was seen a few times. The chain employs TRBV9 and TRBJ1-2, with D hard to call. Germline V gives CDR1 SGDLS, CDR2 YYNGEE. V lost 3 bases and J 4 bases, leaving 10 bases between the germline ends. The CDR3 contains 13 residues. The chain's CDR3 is CASSAGRTYGYTF. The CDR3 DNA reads TGTGCCAGCAGCGCCGGACGGACCTATGGCTACACCTTC.

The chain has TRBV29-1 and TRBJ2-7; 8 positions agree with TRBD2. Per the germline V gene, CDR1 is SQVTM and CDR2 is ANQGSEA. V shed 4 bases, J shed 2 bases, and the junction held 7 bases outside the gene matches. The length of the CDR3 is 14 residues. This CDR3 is CSVVGGATAYEQYF. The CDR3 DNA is TGCAGCGTTGTCGGGGGGGCGACCGCCTACGAGCAGTACTTC.

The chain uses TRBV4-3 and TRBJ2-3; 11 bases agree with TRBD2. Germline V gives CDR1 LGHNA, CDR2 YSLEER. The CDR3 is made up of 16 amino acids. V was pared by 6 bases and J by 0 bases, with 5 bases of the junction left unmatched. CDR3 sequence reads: CASRASGRRSTDTQYF. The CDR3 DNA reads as TGCGCCAGCAGGGCTAGCGGGAGGAGGAGCACAGATACGCAGTATTTT.